Below, 16 T cell receptor beta chains from the same sample are listed, as sequenced in a study of blood T cells in healthy people across ages. Using a J-beta primer mix together with a sample-barcoded 5' primer, a second PCR was run for about 6 to 11 cycles. From the 5' RACE reads, TCRdb called clonotypes with MiXCR, one entry per CDR3 protein. The sample contains a few hundred thousand distinct CDR3 sequences, roughly 29% of which appear only once. Source material: blood. Source of these receptors: a woman aged 65 to 85 in good health.

This clonotype turned up a few times. The rearrangement joins TRBV20-1 to TRBJ1-2; tentatively, D is TRBD1 (5 bases). The CDR3 consists of 16 residues. V lost 2 bases, J lost 4 bases, and 20 bases lay in between. Germline assignment: CDR1 DFQATT and CDR2 SNEGSKA (reference sequence). The CDR3 DNA is TGCAGTGCTAGAATCCTGGCAGGGCAGGGTAGCTATGGCTACACCTTC. Translation gives CSARILAGQGSYGYTF.

This clonotype occurred a few times. One end of the junction does not line up with germline, which may come from a read error. The chain carries TRBV12-3 or TRBV12-4 and TRBJ1-3; no reliable D call. CDR3 length: 14 residues. CDR3 nucleotide sequence: TGTGCCAGCACCGCGACCGCGGCTGGAGACACCATATATTTT. Amino acids: CASTATAAGDTIYF.

This clonotype came up a few times. The CDR3 protein is CASSYREMTEQYF. For the CDR3, the DNA is TGTGCCAGCAGTTACCGGGAAATGACCGAGCAGTACTTC. The genes are TRBV6-5 and TRBJ2-7; the D gene is possibly TRBD2 (5 bases). The germline V gene encodes CDR1 MNHEY and CDR2 SVGAGI. The V end was cut by 2 bases, the J end by 6 bases, with 11 bases between. CDR3 length equals 13 residues.

This clonotype was seen a few times. The CDR3 region has the DNA TGCGCCAGCAGCTTTTCTACAAACACCGGGGAGCTGTTTTTT. Translated, it gives CASSFSTNTGELFF. The chain couples TRBV5-1 to TRBJ2-2; no reliable D call. Germline loops: CDR1 SGHRS, CDR2 YFSETQ. Trimming pared 2 bases from V and 2 bases from J, leaving 7 bases between. The CDR3 is 14 residues long.

In its sample, this clonotype was seen a few times. The CDR3 loop reads CASSQDAGWGNIQYF. Written as DNA, the CDR3 is TGCGCCAGCAGCCAAGACGCGGGGTGGGGAAACATTCAGTACTTC. The V and J genes are TRBV4-1 and TRBJ2-4, with D possibly being TRBD2 (6 bases). From germline, CDR1 is MGHRA and CDR2 YSYEKL. The CDR3 runs 15 residues. Trimming pared 0 bases from V and 6 bases from J, leaving 12 bases between.

The V and J genes are TRBV7-9 and TRBJ2-5; D uncertain. Germline V lookup: CDR1 SEHNR, CDR2 FQNEAQ (reference sequence). The CDR3 is made up of 11 amino acids. V was clipped by 5 bases and J by 11 bases, with 12 bases between them. CDR3 protein: CASSPLEEQYF. The CDR3 coding sequence is TGTGCCAGCAGCCCATTGGAAGAGCAGTACTTC.

This chain links TRBV7-9 with TRBJ2-3, with TRBD2 matching over 9 bases. This CDR3 spans 16 amino acids. Germline CDR1 is SEHNR and CDR2 is FQNEAQ (reference sequence). Trimming at V came to 0 bases and at J to 5 bases, leaving 6 bases not matched to a gene. This CDR3 is CASSLAQGLALDTQYF. The CDR3 nucleotides are TGTGCCAGCAGCTTAGCGCAAGGACTAGCGTTAGATACGCAGTATTTT.

There are a few counts of this clonotype. The V call is TRBV13, the J call TRBJ1-5, with 9 bases matching TRBD1. Germline CDR1 and CDR2: PRHDT and FYEKMQ (reference sequence). The CDR3 is 15 residues long. V was pared by 5 bases and J by 6 bases, with 8 bases of the junction left unmatched. The CDR3 region is CASSQGQGIRQPQHF. For the CDR3, the DNA is TGTGCCAGCAGCCAGGGACAGGGCATACGTCAGCCCCAGCATTTT.

There are a few counts of this clonotype. V gene TRBV28 combines with J gene TRBJ2-5; possibly TRBD1 for D (6 bases). The end of the DNA is better explained by TRBJ2-1, so the J call may be wrong. CDR1 and CDR2 from the germline V gene are MDHEN and SYDVKM. The CDR3 covers 12 residues. CDR3 DNA sequence: TGTGCCAGCAGGACAGGTTACAATGAGCAGTTCTTC. It translates to CASRTGYNEQFF.

This clonotype was seen more than once but under ten times. This chain connects TRBV20-1 to TRBJ2-3; 8 bases match TRBD2. The V segment lost 6 bases and the J segment 8 bases; nucleotides outside the gene matches: 16. Germline loops: CDR1 DFQATT, CDR2 SNEGSKA (reference sequence). This CDR3 has 15 amino acids. As DNA, the CDR3 is TGCAGTGCCCTGCAGCGGGAGTTGGGTGCAGGTACGCAGTATTTT. As protein: CSALQRELGAGTQYF.

The chain links TRBV28 to TRBJ2-4; TRBD1 matches at 8 bases. The CDR3 is 14 residues long. Germline lookup yields CDR1 MDHEN and CDR2 SYDVKM. Trimming removed 5 bases from V and 6 bases from J; junction bases left unmatched: 6. CDR3 amino acids: CASSPRDRRNIQYF. The CDR3 DNA is TGTGCCAGCAGTCCCCGGGACAGGAGAAACATTCAGTACTTC. The variable domain in full, completed from reference TRBV28 and TRBJ2-4, reads DVKVTQSSRYLVKRTGEKVFLECVQDMDHENMFWYRQDPGLGLRLIYFSYDVKMKEKGDIPEGYSVSREKKERFSLILESASTNQTSMYLCASSPRDRRNIQYFGAGTRLSVL.

This clonotype has more than one count but fewer than ten. The chain links TRBV7-9 to TRBJ2-4, with D possibly TRBD2 on 6 matching bases. Germline CDR1 and CDR2: SEHNR and FQNEAQ (reference sequence). This CDR3 has 14 residues. Between the trimmed V and J ends, which lost 5 bases and 7 bases, there was a span of 15 bases. CDR3 sequence: CASSPQVEGNIQYF. The CDR3 DNA sequence: TGTGCCAGCAGCCCCCAGGTGGAGGGGAACATTCAGTACTTC.

This clonotype was picked up one time. This chain uses TRBV7-2 with TRBJ2-1; perhaps TRBD2 as D (5 bases). Germline-derived CDR1 and CDR2 are SGHTA and FQGNSA. CDR3 size: 14 residues. V was shortened by 1 base and J by 3 bases, with 7 bases between the two germline ends. The CDR3 sequence: CASSLEGLYNEQFF. The DNA for the CDR3 is TGTGCCAGCAGCTTAGAAGGACTCTACAATGAGCAGTTCTTC. The variable domain in full, with the rest retrieved from reference TRBV7-2 and TRBJ2-1, is GAGVSQSPSNKVTEKGKDVELRCDPISGHTALYWYRQSLGQGLEFLIYFQGNSAPDKSGLPSDRFSAERTGGSVSTLTIQRTQQEDSAVYLCASSLEGLYNEQFFGPGTRLTVL.

This clonotype came up many times. The chain links TRBV28 to TRBJ1-4; a weak D match, TRBD1 (5 bases). The germline V gene has CDR1 MDHEN and CDR2 SYDVKM. V lost 8 bases, J lost 4 bases, and 14 bases lay in between. The CDR3 totals 14 residues. Here the CDR3 reads CASGGGAINEKLFF. The CDR3 nucleotides read TGTGCCAGCGGGGGAGGGGCAATTAATGAAAAACTGTTTTTT.

The J gene is TRBJ2-1, the V gene TRBV6-6; possibly TRBD2 for D (5 bases). Looked up from germline, CDR1 is MNHNY and CDR2 is SVGAGI (reference sequence). CDR3 length: 15 amino acids. The ends were cut back, 6 bases at V and 5 bases at J, with 17 bases in the middle. The CDR3 DNA reads TGTGCCAGCAGAAAAGACTTTTGGGAGAACAATGAGCAGTTCTTC. Its translation: CASRKDFWENNEQFF.

The chain employs TRBV29-1 and TRBJ2-3; D is unclear. Germline CDR1 and CDR2: SQVTM and ANQGSEA. The ends were cut back, 4 bases at V and 8 bases at J, with 22 bases in the middle. The CDR3 is made up of 15 amino acids. The DNA of the CDR3 is TGCAGCGTTGTGGGTTTGGGTTCATCCCCAGGTACGCAGTATTTT. This codes for CSVVGLGSSPGTQYF.